The following is a TCR beta chain sequence with its context. An end of the junction does not agree with germline; a read error may underlie this. With 10%, 30% or 50% of RNA, about 20,000 to 1,100,000 naive CD8 T cells were sequenced. When naive CD8 T cells were sorted, they were gated as CD8+CD4-CCR7+CD45RA+. The data were taken from a study of molecular identifiers for immune sequencing clone quantification. Germline V gene lookup returns CDR1 MGHRA and CDR2 YSYEKL. The CDR3 has 17 amino acids. Making the bulk TCR libraries relied on previously described methods and listed TCR primers. TCRdb passed the PCR reads through MiXCR, listing each CDR3 protein once. Seen here are about 320,000 distinct CDR3 sequences, roughly a quarter observed once, and the top ten hold approximately 0.74%.

Specimen: naive CD8+ T cells from blood, with Jurkat cell RNA spiked in. As for subset: FACS-sorted CD8+CD4-CCR7+CD45RA+ naive T cells. The chain is built from TRBV4-1 and TRBJ2-7; 7 nucleotides align to TRBD2. The receptor was isolated from a human donor in good health. Some libraries in this study had Jurkat cell RNA spiked in. CDR3 sequence (DNA): TGCGCCAGCGGCCAAGTTTCACCCGCGGGAGTTTCCTACGAGCAGTACTTC. This encodes CASGQVSPAGVSYEQYF.